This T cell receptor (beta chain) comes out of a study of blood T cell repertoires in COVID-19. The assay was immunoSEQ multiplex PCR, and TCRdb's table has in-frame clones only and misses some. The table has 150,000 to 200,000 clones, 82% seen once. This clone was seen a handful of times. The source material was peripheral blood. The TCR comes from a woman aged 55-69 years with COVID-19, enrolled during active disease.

As DNA, the CDR3 is TGTGCCAGCAGCTTAGACGGGACAGGGGACAATGAGCAGTTCTTC. Translating gives CASSLDGTGDNEQFF. The chain combines TRBV11-2 with TRBJ2-1; 10 nucleotides match TRBD1. Germline V gene lookup returns CDR1 SGHAT and CDR2 FQNNGV. Trimming removed 0 bases from V and 5 bases from J; junction bases left unmatched: 1. The CDR3 contains 15 residues.